The 8 T cell receptor beta chains in this list originate from one sample, sequenced in a study of blood T cell repertoires in COVID-19. TCRdb's table, derived via immunoSEQ multiplex PCR, lists solely in-frame clones and lacks some. This table holds 140,000 to 150,000 clones, around 84% found once. Input material: peripheral blood. The receptors were sampled from a man between 60 and 70 years old with active or convalescent COVID-19.

The chain joins TRBV6-2 or TRBV6-3 to TRBJ2-3; 12 bases are a match to TRBD2. Trimming cost V 6 bases and J 0 bases; bases outside gene matches: 7. This CDR3 contains 17 residues. The germline V gene encodes CDR1 MNHEY and CDR2 SVGEGT. CDR3 sequence reads: CASSGTSGPGSTDTQYF. For the CDR3, the DNA is TGTGCCAGCAGCGGGACTAGCGGGCCGGGTAGCACAGATACGCAGTATTTT.

V gene TRBV11-2 combines with J gene TRBJ2-1, with TRBD2 identical over 10 bases. The J segment lost 1 base and the V segment lost 3 bases, leaving 3 bases of the junction unmatched. Germline V gene sequence: CDR1 SGHAT, CDR2 FQNNGV. This CDR3 contains 16 residues. The CDR3: CASSFRTSGSYNEQFF. The DNA for the CDR3 is TGTGCCAGCAGCTTCCGGACTAGCGGTTCCTACAATGAGCAGTTCTTC.

The chain links TRBV19 to TRBJ2-1, with 10 bases matching TRBD1. V shed 11 bases and J 1 base; nucleotides not matched to a gene: 17. The CDR3 has 18 residues. CDR1 is LNHDA and CDR2 is SQIVND in the germline V gene (reference sequence). The CDR3 sequence is CAFQGQGNLRGSYNEQFF. CDR3 sequence (DNA): TGTGCCTTTCAGGGACAGGGGAATTTAAGGGGTTCCTACAATGAGCAGTTCTTC.

The chain carries TRBV4-3 and TRBJ2-2; TRBD2 is a possible D gene (5 bases). Germline V gene lookup returns CDR1 LGHNA and CDR2 YSLEER. The CDR3 sequence is 15 residues long. The ends were cut back, 3 bases at V and 4 bases at J, with 12 bases in the middle. The CDR3 loop reads CASSQRAKGTGELFF. Written as DNA, the CDR3 is TGCGCCAGCAGCCAGAGGGCCAAGGGCACCGGGGAGCTGTTTTTT.

V usage is TRBV21-1 and J usage is TRBJ1-2. TRBV21-1 is reported as a pseudogene. This CDR3 region has 19 residues. Here the CDR3 DNA reads TGTGCCAGCAGCAAATCGGGGAGGGAAACGGGAACACTCTACTATGGCTACACCTTC. Its translation: CASSKSGRETGTLYYGYTF.

This chain uses TRBV19 with TRBJ2-1; 10 nucleotides line up with TRBD2. The V segment lost 6 bases and the J segment 8 bases; nucleotides outside the gene matches: 10. The germline V gene has CDR1 LNHDA and CDR2 SQIVND (reference sequence). This CDR3 region has 15 residues. The CDR3 bases are TGTGCCAGTAGAAACCCCAGCGGGAGGGCCGATGAGCAGTTCTTC. Protein: CASRNPSGRADEQFF. Supplemented by reference TRBV19 and TRBJ2-1, the full variable domain reads DGGITQSPKYLFRKEGQNVTLSCEQNLNHDAMYWYRQDPGQGLRLIYYSQIVNDFQKGDIAEGYSVSREKKESFPLTVTSAQKNPTAFYLCASRNPSGRADEQFFGPGTRLTVL.

V usage is TRBV18 and J usage is TRBJ2-7; the match to TRBD2 covers 10 bases. Germline loops: CDR1 KGHSH, CDR2 LQKENI. The CDR3 sequence is 16 residues long. Losses at the gene ends were 3 bases for V and 2 bases for J; bases not matched to a gene: 7. The CDR3 sequence: CASSPRIAGGAYEQYF. In DNA, the CDR3 is TGTGCCAGCTCACCCCGAATAGCGGGAGGCGCCTACGAGCAGTACTTC.

This clone was detected once. This chain connects TRBV24-1 to TRBJ1-2, with TRBD1 matching over 7 bases. Per the germline V gene, CDR1 is KGHDR and CDR2 is SFDVKD. V lost 5 bases, J lost 7 bases, and 6 bases stayed unmatched. The CDR3 is 13 residues long. In nucleotides, the CDR3 is TGTGCCACCAGTGCCTCAGGGGGACGTGGCTACACCTTC. Its translation: CATSASGGRGYTF.